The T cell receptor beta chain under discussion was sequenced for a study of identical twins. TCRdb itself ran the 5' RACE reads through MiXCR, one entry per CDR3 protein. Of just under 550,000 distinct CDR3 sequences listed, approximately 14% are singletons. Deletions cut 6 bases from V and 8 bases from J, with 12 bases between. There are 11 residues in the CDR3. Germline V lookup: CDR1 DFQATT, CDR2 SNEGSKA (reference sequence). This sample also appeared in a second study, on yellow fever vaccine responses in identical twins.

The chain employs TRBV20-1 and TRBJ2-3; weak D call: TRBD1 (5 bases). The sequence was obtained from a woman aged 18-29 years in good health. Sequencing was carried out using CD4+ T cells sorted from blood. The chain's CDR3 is CSAVGVATQYF. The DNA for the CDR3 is TGCAGTGCGGTAGGGGTGGCTACGCAGTATTTT.